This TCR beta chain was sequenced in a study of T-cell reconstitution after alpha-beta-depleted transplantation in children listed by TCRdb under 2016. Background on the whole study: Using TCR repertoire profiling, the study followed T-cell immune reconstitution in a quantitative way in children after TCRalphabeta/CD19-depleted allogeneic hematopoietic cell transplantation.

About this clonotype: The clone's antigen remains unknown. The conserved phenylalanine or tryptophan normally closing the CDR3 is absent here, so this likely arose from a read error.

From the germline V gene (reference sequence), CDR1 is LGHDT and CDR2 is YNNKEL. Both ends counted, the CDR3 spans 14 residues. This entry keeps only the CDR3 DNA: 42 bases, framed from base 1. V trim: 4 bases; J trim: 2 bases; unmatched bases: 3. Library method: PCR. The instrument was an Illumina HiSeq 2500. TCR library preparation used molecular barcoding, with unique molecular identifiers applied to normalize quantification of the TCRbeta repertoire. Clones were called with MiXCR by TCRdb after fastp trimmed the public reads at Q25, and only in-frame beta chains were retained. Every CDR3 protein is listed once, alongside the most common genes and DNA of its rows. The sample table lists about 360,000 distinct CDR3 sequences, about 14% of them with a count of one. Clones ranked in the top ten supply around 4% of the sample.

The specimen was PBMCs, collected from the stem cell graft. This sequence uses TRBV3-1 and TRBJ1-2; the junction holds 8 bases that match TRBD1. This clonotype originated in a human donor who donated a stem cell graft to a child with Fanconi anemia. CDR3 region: CASSRRDRNYGYTY. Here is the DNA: TGTGCCAGCAGCCGAAGGGACAGGAACTATGGCTACACCTAC.